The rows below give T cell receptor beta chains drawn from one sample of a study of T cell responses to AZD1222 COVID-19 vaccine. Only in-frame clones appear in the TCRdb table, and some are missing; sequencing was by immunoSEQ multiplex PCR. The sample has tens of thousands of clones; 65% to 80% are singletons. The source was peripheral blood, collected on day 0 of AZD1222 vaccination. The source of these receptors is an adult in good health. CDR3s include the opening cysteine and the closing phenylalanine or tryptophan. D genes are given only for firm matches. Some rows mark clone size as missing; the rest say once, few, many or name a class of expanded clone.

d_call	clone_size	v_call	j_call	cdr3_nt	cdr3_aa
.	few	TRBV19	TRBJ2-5	TGTGCCAGTAGTCATTGGGGAGGTCACCAAGAGACCCAGTACTTC	CASSHWGGHQETQYF
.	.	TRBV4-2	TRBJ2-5	TGTGCCAGCAGCCTCGGGGGCCTAGCGGAAGAGACCCAGTACTTC	CASSLGGLAEETQYF
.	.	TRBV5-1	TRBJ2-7	TGCGCCAGCAGCTTGGATGCAGCCCTCCACGAGCAGTACTTC	CASSLDAALHEQYF
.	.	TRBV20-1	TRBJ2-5	TGCAGTGCTAGAGATCAGGGTCCCCAGTACTTC	CSARDQGPQYF
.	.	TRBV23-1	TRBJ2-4	TGCGTCCCAGCCCGAAATTATAAGCGGGCCGAGGGTCCAGCCAAAAACATTCAGTACTTC	CVPARNYKRAEGPAKNIQYF
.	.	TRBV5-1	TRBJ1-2	TGCGCCAGCAGCTTGATGCTTGGGAATGGCTACACCTTC	CASSLMLGNGYTF
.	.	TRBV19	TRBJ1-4	TGTGCCAGTAGTAGGACAGAACTAATGTCGGAAAAACTGTTTTTT	CASSRTELMSEKLFF
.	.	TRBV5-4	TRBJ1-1	TGTGCCAGCAGCTTGGTGGGTTCTGAAGCTTTCTTT	CASSLVGSEAFF
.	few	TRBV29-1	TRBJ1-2	TGCAGCGTTGATAACCTGAACTATGGCTACACCTTC	CSVDNLNYGYTF
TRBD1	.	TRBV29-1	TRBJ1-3	TGCAGCGTGAGGGACAGGACGCGAAACACCATATATTTT	CSVRDRTRNTIYF
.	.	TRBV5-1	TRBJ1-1	TGCGCCAGCAGCTCCGGAACACTGAACACTGAAGCTTTCTTT	CASSSGTLNTEAFF
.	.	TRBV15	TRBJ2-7	TGTGCCACCAGCAGATCGAACAGATACGAGCAGTACTTC	CATSRSNRYEQYF
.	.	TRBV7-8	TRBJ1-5	TGTGCCAGCAGCCAGAGGACCCTACCGGGAAGCAATCAGCCCCAGCATTTT	CASSQRTLPGSNQPQHF
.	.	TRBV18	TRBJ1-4	TGTGCCAGCTCATATGGACAAGCAACTAATGAAAAACTGTTTTTT	CASSYGQATNEKLFF
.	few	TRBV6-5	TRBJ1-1	TGTGCCAGCAGTTACGGACAGAACACTGAAGCTTTCTTT	CASSYGQNTEAFF
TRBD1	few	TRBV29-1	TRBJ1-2	TGCAGCGTTGACACAACAGGGGATCGCTACACCTTC	CSVDTTGDRYTF
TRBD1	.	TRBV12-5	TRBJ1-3	TGTGCTAGTGGTTTGGGACAGGGGGTCTCTGGAAACACCATATATTTT	CASGLGQGVSGNTIYF
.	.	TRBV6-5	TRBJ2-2	TGTGCCAGCAGCAGGGGGGGGAACACCGGGGAGCTGTTTTTT	CASSRGGNTGELFF
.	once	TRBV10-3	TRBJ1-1	TGTGCCATCAGTGAGTCAGGGGGTGAGACTGAAGCTTTCTTT	CAISESGGETEAFF
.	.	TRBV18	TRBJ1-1	TGTGCCAGCTCCAGGATTGAGAACACTGAAGCTTTCTTT	CASSRIENTEAFF
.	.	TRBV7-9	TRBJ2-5	TGTGCCAGCAGCTCCTCCCCGGTGGAGACCCAGTACTTC	CASSSSPVETQYF
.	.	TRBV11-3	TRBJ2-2	TGTGCCAGCAGCGAGGGGCTCCATAAGAGCGGGACCGGGGAGCTGTTTTTT	CASSEGLHKSGTGELFF
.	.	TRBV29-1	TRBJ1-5	TGCAGCGTTGGAGAGGGGCTGGGAAGCTTCCAGCCCCAGCATTTT	CSVGEGLGSFQPQHF
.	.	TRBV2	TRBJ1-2	TGTGCCAGCAGAGGCTCGGGGCCAGAAATCTATGGCTACACCTTC	CASRGSGPEIYGYTF
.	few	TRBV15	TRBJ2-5	TGTGCCACCAGCAGAGATCAACGTCAAGAGACCCAGTACTTC	CATSRDQRQETQYF
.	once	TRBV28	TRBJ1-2	TGTGCCAGCAGGCCCTTTGTAGGGCATGGCTACACCTTC	CASRPFVGHGYTF
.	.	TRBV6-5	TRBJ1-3	TGTGCCAGCAGTTTGACGGGAGGAAACACCATATATTTT	CASSLTGGNTIYF
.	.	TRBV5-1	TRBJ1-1	TGCGCCAGCAGCCAAAACACTGAAGCTTTCTTT	CASSQNTEAFF
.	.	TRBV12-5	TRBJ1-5	TGTGCTAGTGGTTTGGACGGCGATCAGCCCCAGCATTTT	CASGLDGDQPQHF
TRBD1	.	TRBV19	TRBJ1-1	TGTGCCAGTAGCAGGGGGGCAGGACGAAATCGGAACACTGAAGCTTTCTTT	CASSRGAGRNRNTEAFF
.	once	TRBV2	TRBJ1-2	TGTGCCAGCAGTGGGGACATGACTAACTATGGCTACACCTTC	CASSGDMTNYGYTF
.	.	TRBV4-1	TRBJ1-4	TGCGCCAGCAGCCAGATGAGGGGGTCAGGCAATGAAAAACTGTTTTTT	CASSQMRGSGNEKLFF
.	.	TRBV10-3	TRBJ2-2	TGTGCCATCAGTGACAGGGAATCCGGGGAGCTGTTTTTT	CAISDRESGELFF